This T cell receptor beta chain was identified during a study of blood T cell repertoires in COVID-19. Study-wide context: COVID-19 samples from acute and convalescent phases originated in the United States, Italy and Spain. Sources were T cells, B-cell-depleted T cells, or PBMCs; the material itself was cDNA or gDNA.

Original analysis: From reference gene primer amplification, estimates of nucleated cell counts were derived. The data were produced by immunoSEQ multiplex PCR, yet TCRdb's version contains in-frame clones alone and is incomplete. From that table come the V and J calls and clone size; the DNA was used to work out D and trimming. This sample yields some 200,000 clones, of which approximately 78% are seen a single time; around 12% belongs to the top ten. Germline V gene lookup returns CDR1 LNHDA and CDR2 SQIVND (reference sequence). CDR3 size: 13 residues. The V end lost 0 bases, the J end lost 8 bases, and 10 bases lay between the germline ends.

This chain joins TRBV19 and TRBJ1-2; D possibly corresponds to TRBD1 (5 bases). The material sequenced was peripheral blood. The origin of this receptor is a woman aged 35 to 49 with acute or convalescent COVID-19. In DNA form, the CDR3 reads TGTGCCAGTAGTATAGATAGCAACAGGGGCTACACCTTC. This sequence encodes CASSIDSNRGYTF.